This T cell receptor beta chain was identified in a study of vaccination effects on CD4 cells after COVID-19. Study as a whole: There were two convalescent patients who gave samples 16 days and one week before vaccination.

Researchers isolated CD4+ T cells once around 11 days of culture had elapsed. For this clone: Its specificity is unknown.

The data were produced by immunoSEQ multiplex PCR, yet TCRdb's version contains in-frame clones alone and is incomplete. The sample shows approximately 47,000 clones, 70% to 80% of them seen only once. V shed 6 bases and J shed 4 bases, with 16 bases lying between them. In germline, CDR1 is MNHEY, CDR2 SVGAGI. The CDR3 is made up of 14 amino acids. This receptor was obtained from a human donor who had a prior SARS-CoV-2 infection. The sample in question was CD4+ T cells from PBMCs cultured without peptide, obtained before COVID-19 vaccination. The rearrangement links TRBV6-5 to TRBJ2-7, with D possibly TRBD1 on 6 matching bases. CDR3 protein: CASSFNREVYEQYF. The CDR3 coding sequence is TGTGCCAGCAGCTTCAACAGGGAAGTATACGAGCAGTACTTC.